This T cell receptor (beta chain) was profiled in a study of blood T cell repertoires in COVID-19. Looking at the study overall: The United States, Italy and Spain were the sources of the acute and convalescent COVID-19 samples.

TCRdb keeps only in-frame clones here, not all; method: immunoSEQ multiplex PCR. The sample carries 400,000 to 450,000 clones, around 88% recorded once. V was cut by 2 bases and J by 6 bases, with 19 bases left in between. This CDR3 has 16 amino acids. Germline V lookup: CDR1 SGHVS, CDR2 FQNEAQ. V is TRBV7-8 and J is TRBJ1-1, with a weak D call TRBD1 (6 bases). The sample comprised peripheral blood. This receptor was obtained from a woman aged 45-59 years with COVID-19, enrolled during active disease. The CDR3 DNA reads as TGTGCCAGCAGCTTAATCAACAGGGATGCGGGTTCTGAAGCTTTCTTT. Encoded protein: CASSLINRDAGSEAFF.